These 6 T cell receptor beta chains came from one sample sequenced in a study of T cell responses to AZD1222 COVID-19 vaccine. Repertoires were generated with immunoSEQ multiplex PCR, while TCRdb's copy carries only in-frame clones and drops some. In the table there are 75,000 to 100,000 clones, around 89% of which are singletons. Sequenced material: peripheral blood, taken on day 0 of AZD1222 vaccination. Every receptor here comes from an adult in good health.

The chain couples TRBV11-2 to TRBJ1-1, with D uncertain. This CDR3 is built from 14 residues. With 3 bases removed from V and 1 base from J, the gap between germline ends came to 9 bases. Germline V gene sequence: CDR1 SGHAT, CDR2 FQNNGV. The CDR3 nucleotides are TGTGCCAGCAGCTTCTCCAACAGGAACACTGAAGCTTTCTTT. Its translation is CASSFSNRNTEAFF.

This clone showed up just once. DNA of the CDR3: TGTGCCAGCCTCCACAGGCGAGGGAACACTGAAGCTTTCTTT. It yields the protein CASLHRRGNTEAFF. This chain links TRBV19 with TRBJ1-1, with D possibly TRBD1 on 5 matching bases. Germline assignment: CDR1 LNHDA and CDR2 SQIVND (reference sequence). The CDR3 runs 14 residues. V lost 9 bases and J lost 1, with 15 bases in between.

The J gene is TRBJ2-7, the V gene TRBV19; 11 bases fit TRBD2. In germline, CDR1 is LNHDA, CDR2 SQIVND (reference sequence). After removal of 4 bases from V and 6 bases from J, the junction contained 8 bases not matched to a gene. This CDR3 is built from 15 residues. CDR3 sequence (DNA): TGTGCCAGTAGTACAGGAACTAGCGGGAGAGGCGAGCAGTACTTC. Its protein product is CASSTGTSGRGEQYF. The whole variable domain, filled in from reference TRBV19 and TRBJ2-7, reads DGGITQSPKYLFRKEGQNVTLSCEQNLNHDAMYWYRQDPGQGLRLIYYSQIVNDFQKGDIAEGYSVSREKKESFPLTVTSAQKNPTAFYLCASSTGTSGRGEQYFGPGTRLTVT.

This clone was picked up one time. J is TRBJ2-3 and V is TRBV7-9; TRBD2 matches 7 bases. Germline V lookup: CDR1 SEHNR, CDR2 FQNEAQ (reference sequence). The junction had 8 bases not matched to a gene; V was cut back by 0 bases and J by 8 bases. The CDR3 totals 15 residues. The chain's CDR3 is CASSLAWGGSSTQYF. The CDR3 region has the DNA TGTGCCAGCAGCTTAGCATGGGGCGGGAGCTCTACGCAGTATTTT.

The chain has TRBV6-5 and TRBJ1-1; D remains ambiguous. V lost 5 bases to trimming and J lost 8 bases, with 9 bases between them. Germline values: CDR1 MNHEY, CDR2 SVGAGI. The length of the CDR3 is 11 residues. The CDR3 nucleotides are TGTGCCAGCAGTAAACTCAGCGAAGCTTTCTTT. It codes for CASSKLSEAFF.

The chain employs TRBV19 and TRBJ1-1; D is uncertain. This CDR3 comprises 11 residues. Germline CDR1 is LNHDA and CDR2 is SQIVND (reference sequence). Trimming removed 10 bases at V and 1 base at J, with 7 bases between. DNA of the CDR3: TGTGCCACCTACAGGAACACTGAAGCTTTCTTT. This gives the protein CATYRNTEAFF.